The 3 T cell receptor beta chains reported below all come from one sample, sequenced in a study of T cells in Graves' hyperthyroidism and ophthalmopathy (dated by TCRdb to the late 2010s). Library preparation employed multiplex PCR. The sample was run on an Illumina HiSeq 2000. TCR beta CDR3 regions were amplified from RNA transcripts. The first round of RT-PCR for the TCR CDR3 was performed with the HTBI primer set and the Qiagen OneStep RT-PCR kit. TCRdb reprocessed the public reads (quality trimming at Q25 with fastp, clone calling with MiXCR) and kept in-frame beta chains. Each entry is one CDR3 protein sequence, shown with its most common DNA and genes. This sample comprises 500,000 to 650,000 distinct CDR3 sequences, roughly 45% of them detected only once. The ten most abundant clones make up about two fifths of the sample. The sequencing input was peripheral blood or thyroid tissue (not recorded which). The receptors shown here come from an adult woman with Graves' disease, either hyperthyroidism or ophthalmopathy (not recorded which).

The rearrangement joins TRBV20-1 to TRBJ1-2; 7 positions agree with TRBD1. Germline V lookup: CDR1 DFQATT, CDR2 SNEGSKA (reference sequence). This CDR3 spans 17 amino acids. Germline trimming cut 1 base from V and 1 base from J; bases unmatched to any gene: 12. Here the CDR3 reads CSARGTGGGMDNYGYTF. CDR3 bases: TGCAGTGCTAGAGGGACAGGCGGGGGAATGGATAACTATGGCTACACCTTC.

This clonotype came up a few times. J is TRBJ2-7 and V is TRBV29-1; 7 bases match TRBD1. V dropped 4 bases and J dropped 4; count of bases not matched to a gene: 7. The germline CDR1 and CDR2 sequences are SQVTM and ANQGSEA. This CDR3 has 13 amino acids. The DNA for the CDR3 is TGCAGCGTTGGAGGCAGGGGGTTTTACGAGCAGTACTTC. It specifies CSVGGRGFYEQYF.

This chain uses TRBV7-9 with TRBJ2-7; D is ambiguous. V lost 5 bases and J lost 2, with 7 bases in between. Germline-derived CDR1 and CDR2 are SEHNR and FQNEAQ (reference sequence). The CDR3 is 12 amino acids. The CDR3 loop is CASSPETYEQYF. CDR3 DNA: TGTGCCAGCAGCCCCGAAACCTACGAGCAGTACTTC.